The 8 T cell receptor beta chains below come from one sample, sequenced in a study of OX40 agonist ivuxolimab in advanced cancers. Repertoires were generated with immunoSEQ multiplex PCR, while TCRdb's copy carries only in-frame clones and drops some. The table includes about 44,000 clones, roughly 80% detected once. Sequenced here: CD4+ or CD8+ T cells sorted from blood, sampled in a trial of the OX40 agonist ivuxolimab. These receptors were obtained from an adult with an advanced solid tumor such as melanoma, head and neck, liver or kidney cancer.

The table lists this clone with a few counts. The V and J genes are TRBV6-5 and TRBJ1-3; the D gene is possibly TRBD1 (5 bases). Germline lookup yields CDR1 MNHEY and CDR2 SVGAGI. The CDR3 is 14 amino acids. V was clipped by 2 bases and J by 2 bases, with 7 bases between them. The CDR3 nucleotides read TGTGCCAGCAGTTACGTGGGGCCTGGAAACACCATATATTTT. Protein product: CASSYVGPGNTIYF.

The CDR3 nucleotides are TGTGCCAGCAGCTTGCGACAGGGCGCTCTCATGAACACTGAAGCTTTCTTT. This sequence encodes CASSLRQGALMNTEAFF. The chain links TRBV5-6 to TRBJ1-1; 7 positions agree with TRBD1. V gave up 1 base and J gave up 0 bases; unmatched junction bases: 9. Germline V gene lookup returns CDR1 SGHDT and CDR2 YYEEEE. CDR3 length: 17 residues.

The J gene is TRBJ2-3, the V gene TRBV29-1, with TRBD2 as a possible D gene (6 bases). Trimming took 3 bases from V and 2 from J, leaving 9 bases between them. The CDR3 length is 13 residues. Per germline, CDR1 SQVTM and CDR2 ANQGSEA. The CDR3 DNA reads TGCAGCGTTGACCTAGCGTTCACAGATACGCAGTATTTT. It is translated as CSVDLAFTDTQYF.

V usage is TRBV9 and J usage is TRBJ2-3; D call uncertain. The germline CDR1 and CDR2 sequences are SGDLS and YYNGEE. CDR3 length: 15 residues. Deletions cut 4 bases from V and 1 base from J, with 13 bases between. In nucleotides, the CDR3 is TGTGCCAGCAGCCCCGTCGGCTCGGGCACAGATACGCAGTATTTT. It is translated as CASSPVGSGTDTQYF.

The rearrangement uses TRBV28 and TRBJ1-1, with D possibly being TRBD1 (6 bases). CDR1 is MDHEN, CDR2 SYDVKM, per germline. The CDR3 spans 11 residues. Trimming stripped 11 bases from V and 3 bases from J, with 10 bases between. CDR3 protein: CASHRDTEAFF. The CDR3 DNA reads as TGTGCCTCTCACAGGGACACTGAAGCTTTCTTT.

This chain joins TRBV6-6 and TRBJ1-2, with unresolved D. CDR1 and CDR2 (germline): MNHNY, SVGAGI (reference sequence). The CDR3 has 13 amino acids. V was clipped by 8 bases and J by 2 bases, with 12 bases between them. The CDR3 region has the DNA TGTGCCAGCGGAGAGGTATCGAACTATGGCTACACCTTC. Protein: CASGEVSNYGYTF.

This chain links TRBV6-5 with TRBJ1-1; TRBD1 aligns across 10 bases. The germline CDR1 and CDR2 sequences are MNHEY and SVGAGI. This CDR3 is built from 13 residues. V lost 0 bases, J lost 11 bases, and 3 bases stayed unmatched. The CDR3 nucleotides read TGTGCCAGCAGTTACTCCGACAGGGGGCAGGCTTTCTTT. Encoded protein: CASSYSDRGQAFF.

V and J are TRBV7-2 and TRBJ1-1, with D unclear. The CDR3 runs 16 residues. Germline lookup yields CDR1 SGHTA and CDR2 FQGNSA. The ends were cut back, 1 base at V and 0 bases at J, with 12 bases in the middle. CDR3: CASSLGQPYLNTEAFF. As DNA, the CDR3 is TGTGCCAGCAGCTTAGGTCAGCCATACTTGAACACTGAAGCTTTCTTT.